The 18 T cell receptor beta chains below all came from one sample that was sequenced in a study of T-cell reconstitution after alpha-beta-depleted transplantation in children. The TCRbeta library was prepared with unique molecular identifiers. In TCRdb, the PCR reads were re-called with MiXCR into one record per CDR3 protein. The sample has 600,000 to 700,000 distinct CDR3 sequences; roughly 17% are singletons. This specimen consisted of PBMCs from the stem cell graft donor, obtained from the stem cell graft. All receptors derive from a human donor who donated a stem cell graft to a child with acute myeloid leukemia.

This clonotype was found many times. The V and J genes are TRBV5-1 and TRBJ1-2; D is unclear. Germline-derived CDR1 and CDR2 are SGHRS and YFSETQ. The ends were cut back, 4 bases at V and 2 bases at J, with 6 bases in the middle. CDR3 length equals 12 residues. The CDR3 loop is CASSPENYGYTF. The DNA for the CDR3 is TGCGCCAGCAGCCCAGAGAACTATGGCTACACCTTC.

This clonotype has more than one count but fewer than ten. The CDR3 nucleotides are TGTGCCAGCAGCTTACCGACACCAAACTCTGGGGCCAACGTCCTGACTTTC. Encoded protein: CASSLPTPNSGANVLTF. The chain couples TRBV7-8 to TRBJ2-6; D call uncertain. Germline V CDR1 and CDR2: SGHVS, FQNEAQ. V was cut by 2 bases and J by 0 bases, with 11 bases left in between. This CDR3 has 17 amino acids.

This clonotype was recorded only once. The V call is TRBV7-9, the J call TRBJ2-4; 9 bases map to TRBD1. Germline CDR1 reads SEHNR; CDR2 reads FQNEAQ (reference sequence). V was pared by 1 base and J by 6 bases, with 7 bases of the junction left unmatched. CDR3 length: 16 residues. DNA for the CDR3: TGTGCCAGCAGCTTAGGGACCCCGGGACAGGGAAACATTCAGTACTTC. This gives the protein CASSLGTPGQGNIQYF.

The chain employs TRBV5-1 and TRBJ2-1; the match to TRBD2 covers 12 bases. The junction had 9 bases not matched to a gene; V was cut back by 4 bases and J by 4 bases. The CDR3 loop spans 17 amino acids. Germline V gene data show CDR1 as SGHRS and CDR2 as YFSETQ. Here the CDR3 reads CASSKSLAGGLYNEQFF. The CDR3 nucleotides are TGCGCCAGCAGCAAATCTCTAGCGGGGGGGCTGTACAATGAGCAGTTCTTC.

V is TRBV12-3 or TRBV12-4 and J is TRBJ1-5; the D gene is possibly TRBD1 (6 bases). This CDR3 region has 16 residues. Trimming cost V 5 bases and J 0 bases, with 14 bases left between them. The CDR3 nucleotides are TGTGCCAGCAGTCGAGGGGGAGTCCATAGCAATCAGCCCCAGCATTTT. This gives the protein CASSRGGVHSNQPQHF.

This clonotype was seen a few times. The rearrangement links TRBV21-1 to TRBJ2-7; no check of the table's D call, TRBD1, against the DNA was made. TRBV21-1 is a known pseudogene. The CDR3 extends over 15 amino acids. CDR3 nucleotides: TGTGCCAGCAGCCCGACCAGGACAGGGATCTACGAGCAGTACTTC. Encoded protein: CASSPTRTGIYEQYF.

About this clonotype: One base away lies a much larger clone, so this may be a sequencing read error. This chain links TRBV20-1 with TRBJ2-4; D ambiguous. Germline CDR1 reads DFQATT; CDR2 reads SNEGSKA (reference sequence). The CDR3 contains 16 residues. The CDR3 sequence is CCARDHGPRYKNIQYF. CDR3 bases: TGCTGTGCTAGAGATCATGGACCACGTTACAAAAACATTCAGTACTTC.

The J gene is TRBJ2-3, the V gene TRBV10-3; the D gene is possibly TRBD1 (6 bases). Trimming cost V 7 bases and J 5 bases, with 22 bases left between them. The CDR3 has 16 amino acids. CDR1 ENHRY and CDR2 SYGVKD come from the germline V gene. DNA for the CDR3: TGTGCCATCACTCCAACTGGGGGCCACGAGTTAGATACGCAGTATTTT. It specifies CAITPTGGHELDTQYF.

This clonotype was counted many times. The chain combines TRBV20-1 with TRBJ2-1, with a tentative D call TRBD2 (5 bases). V was pared by 3 bases and J by 3 bases, with 9 bases between. Germline CDR1 DFQATT, CDR2 SNEGSKA (reference sequence). The CDR3 contains 13 residues. The CDR3 loop is CSARPTNYNEQFF. In DNA form, the CDR3 reads TGCAGTGCTAGGCCGACTAACTACAATGAGCAGTTCTTC.

A few counts support this clonotype. The V call is TRBV5-5, the J call TRBJ2-1, with D hard to call. Per germline, CDR1 SGHKS and CDR2 YYEKEE (reference sequence). Trimming left V 4 bases short and J 10 bases short, with 12 bases between. The CDR3 has 12 amino acids. CDR3 amino acids: CASSDGVGEQFF. In nucleotides, the CDR3 is TGTGCCAGCAGCGACGGAGTAGGCGAGCAGTTCTTC.

This clonotype showed up many times. The chain links TRBV7-2 to TRBJ2-1; TRBD1 or TRBD2 may be the D gene (5 bases each). CDR3 length: 13 amino acids. The germline V gene has CDR1 SGHTA and CDR2 FQGNSA. V dropped 5 bases and J dropped 8 bases, with 13 bases sitting between them. The CDR3 DNA sequence: TGTGCCAGCAGCAGAGAGGGGCGGGATGAGCAGTTCTTC. Translating gives CASSREGRDEQFF.

This clonotype was seen more than once but under ten times. This sequence joins TRBV28 and TRBJ1-4; D unresolved. Germline CDR1 and CDR2: MDHEN and SYDVKM. The CDR3 extends over 14 amino acids. Trimming removed 7 bases at V and 5 bases at J, with 14 bases between. The CDR3 protein is CASTSGRANEKLFF. The CDR3 region has the DNA TGTGCCAGCACCTCCGGACGGGCAAATGAAAAACTGTTTTTT.

The gene calls are TRBV24-1 and TRBJ2-7; D remains ambiguous. In germline, CDR1 is KGHDR, CDR2 SFDVKD. The V end lost 6 bases, the J end lost 4 bases, and 12 bases lay between the germline ends. The length of the CDR3 is 13 residues. CDR3 amino acids: CATSSGHQYEQYF. The DNA for the CDR3 is TGTGCCACCAGTAGTGGCCATCAGTACGAGCAGTACTTC.

This clonotype was recorded at least ten times. This rearrangement joins TRBV20-1 to TRBJ2-7; possibly TRBD1 for D (5 bases). Germline CDR1 reads DFQATT; CDR2 reads SNEGSKA (reference sequence). The V gene lost 3 bases and the J gene lost 4 bases, with 16 bases spanning the gap. This CDR3 has 14 residues. CDR3 sequence (DNA): TGCAGTGCTAGTGGGTGGGGCCTTGGGTACGAGCAGTACTTC. Its protein is CSASGWGLGYEQYF.

This clonotype was observed a few times. The DNA of the CDR3 is TGTGCCAGCAGTGACCGGACAGGGAGTTCACCCCTCCACTTT. This sequence encodes CASSDRTGSSPLHF. The chain couples TRBV12-3 or TRBV12-4 to TRBJ1-6; 8 bases map to TRBD1. The CDR3 consists of 14 residues. V dropped 5 bases and J dropped 9; count of bases not matched to a gene: 6.

Many counts were recorded for this clonotype. V usage is TRBV20-1 and J usage is TRBJ2-2; D not certain. CDR1 and CDR2 from the germline V gene are DFQATT and SNEGSKA (reference sequence). The CDR3 totals 13 residues. Trimming pared 0 bases from V and 5 bases from J, leaving 7 bases between. This CDR3 is CSARDLDTGELFF. DNA for the CDR3: TGCAGTGCTAGAGATCTCGATACCGGGGAGCTGTTTTTT.

The chain uses TRBV12-3 or TRBV12-4 and TRBJ2-1; 8 bases line up with TRBD2. With V trimmed by 8 bases and J by 3 bases, 9 bases remained unmatched. CDR3 length: 15 amino acids. The CDR3 sequence is CASSYSGTSYNEQFF. CDR3 DNA sequence: TGTGCCAGCTCCTATTCCGGGACTAGCTACAATGAGCAGTTCTTC.

This clonotype was detected ten times or more. The chain uses TRBV20-1 and TRBJ2-7; D not certain. CDR1 is DFQATT, CDR2 SNEGSKA, per germline (reference sequence). The CDR3 is 11 residues long. With 0 bases removed from V and 7 bases from J, the gap between germline ends came to 7 bases. The DNA of the CDR3 is TGCAGTGCTAGAGAACGGTTTGAGCAGTACTTC. This encodes CSARERFEQYF.